The 13 T cell receptor beta chains given below trace back to one sample, sequenced in a study of metastatic and nonmetastatic thyroid tumors. Until they underwent thyroid surgery, no patient had received any treatment. TCRdb re-analyzed the PCR reads through MiXCR. This table has about 32,000 clones, approximately 7.4% appearing once. Sequencing was carried out using blood. These receptors originate from a female donor with papillary thyroid cancer or a benign thyroid nodule (not recorded which). Some clones in this sample may be carry-over from other donors' samples.

This clone was seen once. A much larger clone lies one base from this, so it may be a read error. The rearrangement uses TRBV9 and TRBJ2-1; D remains unclear. This CDR3 spans 16 amino acids. V dropped 4 bases and J dropped 0 bases, with 14 bases sitting between them. Germline CDR1 SGDLS, CDR2 YYNGEE. CDR3 amino acids: CASSPPYRGSYNEQFF. The CDR3 nucleotides read TGTGCCAGCAGCCCTCCGTACAGAGGCTCCTACAATGAGCAGTTCTTC. Variable domain in full (rest from reference TRBV9 and TRBJ2-1): DSGVTQTPKHLITATGQRVTLRCSPRSGDLSVYWYQQSLDQGLQFLIQYYNGEERAKGNILERFSAQQFPDLHSELNLSSLELGDSALYFCASSPPYRGSYNEQFFGPGTRLTVL.

At least ten counts were recorded for this clone. This chain connects TRBV11-2 to TRBJ1-1; D call uncertain. Trimming stripped 0 bases from V and 7 bases from J, with 9 bases between. This CDR3 is built from 13 residues. CDR1 and CDR2 from the germline V gene are SGHAT and FQNNGV. The CDR3 protein is CASSLDLKGEAFF. The CDR3 region has the DNA TGTGCCAGCAGCTTAGATCTTAAGGGTGAAGCTTTCTTT.

Worth noting for this clone: One base away lies a much larger clone, so this may be a sequencing read error. The V call is TRBV4-1, the J call TRBJ2-1; D is undetermined. Trimming shortened V by 5 bases and J by 3 bases, and 20 bases separated the two germline ends. CDR1 and CDR2 (germline): MGHRA, YSYEKL. The CDR3 is 17 residues long. The CDR3 region has the DNA TGCGCCAGCAGCGAGAAGACTCCTAATAGCCTCTACAATGAGCAGTTCTTC. This encodes CASSEKTPNSLYNEQFF.

Many counts were recorded for this clone. The chain joins TRBV12-3 or TRBV12-4 to TRBJ2-2, with 9 positions matching TRBD1. Trimming removed 6 bases from V and 2 bases from J; junction bases left unmatched: 4. CDR3 size: 15 residues. This chain's CDR3 is CASSRDRANTGELFF. CDR3 coding DNA: TGTGCCAGCAGCCGGGACAGGGCCAACACCGGGGAGCTGTTTTTT.

In this sample, this clone turned up many times. The chain combines TRBV6-5 with TRBJ2-6; TRBD1 agrees at 10 bases. The CDR3 contains 17 residues. CDR1 and CDR2 from the germline V gene are MNHEY and SVGAGI. With V trimmed by 4 bases and J by 0 bases, 3 bases remained unmatched. The CDR3 nucleotides read TGTGCCAGCAGTTTGGGACAGGGGAACTCTGGGGCCAACGTCCTGACTTTC. This codes for CASSLGQGNSGANVLTF.

This clone was seen at least ten times. The gene calls are TRBV28 and TRBJ1-2; 9 bases match TRBD1. This CDR3 spans 15 amino acids. Per germline, CDR1 MDHEN and CDR2 SYDVKM. J lost 4 bases, V lost 5 bases, and 8 bases had no gene match. The CDR3 spells CASSLPGQGFYGYTF. Here the CDR3 DNA reads TGTGCCAGCAGTCTGCCGGGACAGGGATTCTATGGCTACACCTTC.

This clone showed up many times. This chain uses TRBV19 with TRBJ1-6; no definite D call. V was clipped by 1 base and J by 14 bases, with 12 bases between them. This CDR3 contains 13 residues. CDR1 is LNHDA and CDR2 is SQIVND in the germline V gene (reference sequence). CDR3 bases: TGTGCCAGTAGTATAGTTAGAGGTCTTGCCCTCCACTTT. Encoded protein: CASSIVRGLALHF.

This clone has at least ten counts. The rearrangement uses TRBV4-1 and TRBJ2-2; D tentatively fits TRBD1 or TRBD2 (7 bases each). Per germline, CDR1 MGHRA and CDR2 YSYEKL. This CDR3 spans 17 amino acids. Between the trimmed V and J ends, which lost 4 bases and 5 bases, there was a span of 20 bases. CDR3 in DNA: TGCGCCAGCAGCCCCAGGTCAGGGGGGGAATGGACCGGGGAGCTGTTTTTT. It is translated as CASSPRSGGEWTGELFF.

This clone was counted at least ten times. The chain links TRBV20-1 to TRBJ2-1, with unresolved D. Per the germline V gene, CDR1 is DFQATT and CDR2 is SNEGSKA (reference sequence). This CDR3 has 14 amino acids. V was trimmed by 7 bases and J by 4 bases, leaving 17 bases between them. DNA of the CDR3: TGCAGTGAAATAGCCCAATCCGTATACAATGAGCAGTTCTTC. It codes for CSEIAQSVYNEQFF.

This clone occurred many times. The genes are TRBV18 and TRBJ2-1; possible D gene TRBD1, 6 bases. In germline, CDR1 is KGHSH, CDR2 LQKENI. V lost 6 bases, J lost 0 bases, and 12 bases lay in between. The CDR3 is made up of 15 amino acids. The CDR3 sequence: CASSQGTSSYNEQFF. The CDR3 DNA is TGTGCCAGCTCTCAAGGGACAAGCTCCTACAATGAGCAGTTCTTC.

This clone was seen ten or more times. Sequence at one end of the junction differs from germline and may be a read error. The rearrangement links TRBV7-8 to TRBJ2-1; TRBD2 aligns across 9 bases. This CDR3 region has 15 residues. Germline V lookup: CDR1 SGHVS, CDR2 FQNEAQ. The CDR3 protein is CASRLAGDPYNEQFF. CDR3 coding DNA: TGTGCCAGCAGATTAGCGGGGGATCCATACAATGAGCAGTTCTTC.

With regard to this clone: Just one base apart from a much larger clone, this may be a read error. The same CDR3 is also encoded by other DNA sequences in this sample. V and J are TRBV4-3 and TRBJ2-5; D is perhaps TRBD1 or TRBD2 (6 bases each). V was pared by 3 bases and J by 5 bases, with 19 bases between. CDR1 is LGHNA, CDR2 YSLEER, per germline. The length of the CDR3 is 16 residues. The CDR3 DNA is TGCGCCAGCAGCCAGATTAGCGGTGGGGGCTGGGAGACCCAGTACTTC. It translates to CASSQISGGGWETQYF.

A few counts support this clone. V and J are TRBV5-4 and TRBJ2-1; 8 bases agree with TRBD2. The length of the CDR3 is 13 residues. Germline V gives CDR1 SGHNT, CDR2 YYREEE (reference sequence). The V gene end was trimmed by 7 bases and the J gene end by 6 bases; junction bases not matched to a gene: 6. CDR3 residues: CASRRGGRNEQFF. The DNA of the CDR3 is TGTGCCAGCCGACGGGGGGGCCGCAATGAGCAGTTCTTC.